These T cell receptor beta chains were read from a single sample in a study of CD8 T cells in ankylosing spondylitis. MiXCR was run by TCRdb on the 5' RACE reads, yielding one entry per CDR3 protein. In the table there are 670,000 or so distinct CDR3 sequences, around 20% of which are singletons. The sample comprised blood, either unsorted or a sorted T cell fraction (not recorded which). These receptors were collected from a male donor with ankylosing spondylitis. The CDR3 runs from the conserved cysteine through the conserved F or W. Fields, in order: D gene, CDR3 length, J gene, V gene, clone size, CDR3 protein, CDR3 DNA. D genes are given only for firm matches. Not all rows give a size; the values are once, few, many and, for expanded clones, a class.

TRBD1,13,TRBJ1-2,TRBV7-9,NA,CASSLETGVGYTF,TGTGCCAGCAGCTTAGAGACAGGGGTCGGCTACACCTTC
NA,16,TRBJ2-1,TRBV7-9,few,CASSSTGVLTRDEQFF,TGTGCCAGCAGCTCGACGGGAGTCCTCACGAGGGATGAGCAGTTCTTC
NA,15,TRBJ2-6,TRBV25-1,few,CASSRLGSGANVLTF,TGTGCCAGCAGTCGGTTGGGTTCTGGGGCCAACGTCCTGACTTTC
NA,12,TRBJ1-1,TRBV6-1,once,CASSEWGTEAFF,TGTGCCAGCAGTGAGTGGGGGACTGAAGCTTTCTTT
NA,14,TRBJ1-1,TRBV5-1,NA,CASSSTGFRPEAFF,TGCGCCAGCAGCTCGACAGGCTTTAGGCCTGAAGCTTTCTTT
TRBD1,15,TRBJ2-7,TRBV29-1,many,CSVEGTEQGNYEQYF,TGCAGCGTTGAAGGGACAGAACAGGGGAACTACGAGCAGTACTTC
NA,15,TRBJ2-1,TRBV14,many,CASSQDWAQYNEQFF,TGTGCCAGCAGCCAAGACTGGGCCCAATACAATGAGCAGTTCTTC
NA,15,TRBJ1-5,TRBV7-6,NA,CASSPLQGPNQPQHF,TGTGCCAGCAGCCCTCTACAGGGACCCAATCAGCCCCAGCATTTT
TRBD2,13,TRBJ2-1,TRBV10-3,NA,CAISAGAGDEQFF,TGTGCCATCAGCGCGGGAGCGGGGGATGAGCAGTTCTTC
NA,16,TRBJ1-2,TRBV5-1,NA,CASSLAFGGAQYGYTF,TGCGCCAGCAGCTTGGCCTTTGGAGGGGCGCAGTATGGCTACACCTTC
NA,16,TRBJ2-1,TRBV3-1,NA,CASQNYREGNYNEQFF,TGTGCCAGCCAAAACTACAGGGAAGGAAACTACAATGAGCAGTTCTTC
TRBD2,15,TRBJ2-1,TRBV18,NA,CASSPERGPYNEQFF,TGTGCCAGCTCACCGGAGCGGGGGCCGTACAATGAGCAGTTCTTC
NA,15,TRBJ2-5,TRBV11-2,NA,CATRGLAGNQETQYF,TGTGCCACCAGGGGGCTAGCGGGAAACCAAGAGACCCAGTACTTC
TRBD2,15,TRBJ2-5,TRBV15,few,CATSNGTSGKETQYF,TGTGCCACCAGTAACGGGACTAGCGGGAAAGAGACCCAGTACTTC
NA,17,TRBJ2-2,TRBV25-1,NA,CASSDPREGPVSGELFF,TGTGCCAGCAGTGACCCTCGAGAAGGGCCAGTTTCCGGGGAGCTGTTTTTT
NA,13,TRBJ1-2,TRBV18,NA,CASSRTANYGYTF,TGTGCCAGCTCACGGACGGCTAACTATGGCTACACCTTC
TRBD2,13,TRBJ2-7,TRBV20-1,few,CSVTAGTSYEQYF,TGCAGTGTCACAGCGGGAACCTCCTACGAGCAGTACTTC
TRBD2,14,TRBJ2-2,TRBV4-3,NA,CASSHRRELGELFF,TGCGCCAGCAGCCATCGGCGGGAGCTCGGGGAGCTGTTTTTT
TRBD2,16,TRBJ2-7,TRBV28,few,CASRGPGLAGSGEQYF,TGTGCCAGCAGGGGTCCGGGACTAGCGGGATCCGGGGAGCAGTACTTC
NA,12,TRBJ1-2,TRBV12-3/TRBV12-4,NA,CASSLADYGYTF,TGTGCCAGCAGTTTAGCGGACTATGGCTACACCTTC
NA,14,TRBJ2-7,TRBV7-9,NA,CASSLASQGSEQYF,TGTGCCAGCAGCTTAGCGTCTCAGGGGAGCGAGCAGTACTTC
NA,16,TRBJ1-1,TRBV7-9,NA,CASSLGYGAMNTEAFF,TGTGCCAGCAGCTTAGGGTATGGGGCCATGAACACTGAAGCTTTCTTT
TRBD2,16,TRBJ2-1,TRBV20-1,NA,CSARVSLAENYNEQFF,TGCAGTGCTAGAGTCTCGCTAGCGGAAAATTACAATGAGCAGTTCTTC
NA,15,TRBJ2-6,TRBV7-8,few,CASSLAPTGANVLTF,TGTGCCAGCAGCTTAGCCCCGACTGGGGCCAACGTCCTGACTTTC